A single sample is the source of the 29 T cell receptor beta chains below, sequenced in a study of blood T cell repertoires in COVID-19. Sequencing used immunoSEQ multiplex PCR; TCRdb keeps in-frame clones, though not all of them. The sample lists over 120,000 clones, 70% to 85% occurring once. The sample taken for sequencing was PBMCs or T cells enriched from blood (not recorded which). The receptors derive from a man aged 50 to 59 who had recovered from COVID-19.

The chain recombines TRBV30 with TRBJ1-5; no clear D gene. Germline-derived CDR1 and CDR2 are GTSNPN and SVGIG (reference sequence). V lost 0 bases, J lost 0 bases, and 3 bases lay in between. The CDR3 has 13 amino acids. CDR3 nucleotide sequence: TGTGCCTGGAGTGTTAATAGCAATCAGCCCCAGCATTTT. Its protein is CAWSVNSNQPQHF.

The V call is TRBV7-2, the J call TRBJ2-1; D possibly corresponds to TRBD2 (5 bases). Germline values: CDR1 SGHTA, CDR2 FQGNSA. This CDR3 spans 14 amino acids. V was clipped by 1 base and J by 3 bases, with 7 bases between them. This chain's CDR3 is CASSLGAGYNEQFF. CDR3 sequence (DNA): TGTGCCAGCAGCTTAGGGGCGGGCTACAATGAGCAGTTCTTC.

V and J are TRBV6-5 and TRBJ1-2; 11 bases map to TRBD1. The CDR3 consists of 14 residues. CDR1 is MNHEY, CDR2 SVGAGI, per germline. With V trimmed by 5 bases and J by 6 bases, 5 bases remained unmatched. The CDR3 DNA reads TGTGCCAGCAGTACCCAGGACAGGGGGCATGGCTACACCTTC. Amino acids: CASSTQDRGHGYTF.

This clone appeared once. This chain joins TRBV6-5 and TRBJ2-1; possibly TRBD1 for D (6 bases). The CDR3 is 15 residues long. CDR1 is MNHEY, CDR2 SVGAGI, per germline. Trimming took 2 bases from V and 4 from J, leaving 12 bases between them. CDR3 sequence (DNA): TGTGCCAGCAGTTACCAGGGACAAGAGTACAATGAGCAGTTCTTC. Its protein is CASSYQGQEYNEQFF.

The rearrangement uses TRBV2 and TRBJ1-5; D gene unclear. The germline V and J ends were trimmed by 3 bases and 1 base, with 10 bases remaining between them. Germline V gene lookup returns CDR1 SNHLY and CDR2 FYNNEI. The CDR3 spans 15 residues. CDR3 sequence (DNA): TGTGCCAGCAGTGATTCGGCAGCGAGCAATCAGCCCCAGCATTTT. It encodes CASSDSAASNQPQHF.

This clone was observed a single time. The J gene is TRBJ1-5, the V gene TRBV10-3, with TRBD1 matching over 7 bases. CDR1 and CDR2 from the germline V gene are ENHRY and SYGVKD. V gave up 2 bases and J gave up 4 bases; unmatched junction bases: 2. The CDR3 is 14 residues long. CDR3 protein: CAISETGDNQPQHF. The CDR3 DNA reads as TGTGCCATCAGTGAGACAGGGGATAATCAGCCCCAGCATTTT.

CDR3 sequence (DNA): TGTGCCAGCAGCACGGGACAGCCACCCGAGACCCAGTACTTC. Its protein product is CASSTGQPPETQYF. V and J are TRBV11-2 and TRBJ2-5, with 7 nucleotides matching TRBD1. Germline CDR1 SGHAT, CDR2 FQNNGV. V gave up 5 bases and J gave up 5 bases; unmatched junction bases: 8. The CDR3 is made up of 14 amino acids.

V gene TRBV25-1 combines with J gene TRBJ2-7, with no clear D. Between the trimmed V and J ends, which lost 4 bases and 5 bases, there was a span of 6 bases. The CDR3 loop spans 11 amino acids. The germline V gene has CDR1 MGHDK and CDR2 SYGVNS. The CDR3 sequence is CASSVRDEQYF. CDR3 nucleotides: TGTGCCAGCAGTGTACGGGACGAGCAGTACTTC.

The rearrangement uses TRBV29-1 and TRBJ2-5; 13 bases line up with TRBD2. Trimming cost V 6 bases and J 5 bases; bases outside gene matches: 6. The CDR3 consists of 14 residues. Germline CDR1 and CDR2: SQVTM and ANQGSEA. CDR3 nucleotide sequence: TGCAGCGTAGCACTAGCGGGGGGGCCGGAGACCCAGTACTTC. It translates to CSVALAGGPETQYF.

This chain uses TRBV5-1 with TRBJ2-2; D uncertain. Trimming removed 2 bases from V and 5 bases from J, with 7 bases in between. The CDR3 is made up of 13 amino acids. The V gene's germline CDR1 is SGHRS and CDR2 YFSETQ. This chain's CDR3 is CASSFELTGELFF. The DNA for the CDR3 is TGCGCCAGCAGCTTCGAACTAACCGGGGAGCTGTTTTTT.

This chain joins TRBV4-3 and TRBJ1-4, with TRBD1 matching over 9 bases. The germline CDR1 and CDR2 sequences are LGHNA and YSLEER. The V and J ends lost 0 bases and 11 bases, in that order; junction bases with no gene match: 19. The CDR3 totals 19 residues. This chain's CDR3 is CASSQERGARGTGNWKLFF. The CDR3 DNA is TGCGCCAGCAGCCAAGAAAGGGGGGCTCGGGGGACAGGGAATTGGAAACTGTTTTTT.

The chain carries TRBV7-3 and TRBJ1-2, with D perhaps matching TRBD1 (6 bases). The CDR3 runs 16 residues. Trimming shortened V by 0 bases and J by 6 bases, and 17 bases separated the two germline ends. Germline V gene lookup returns CDR1 SGHTA and CDR2 FQGTGA. CDR3 sequence: CASSLTGGRGRHGYTF. CDR3 DNA: TGTGCCAGCAGCTTAACGGGTGGGAGGGGGAGGCATGGCTACACCTTC.

The gene calls are TRBV6-5 and TRBJ1-6, with 10 positions matching TRBD1. The CDR3 length is 15 residues. V shed 4 bases and J 10 bases; nucleotides not matched to a gene: 7. Germline V CDR1 and CDR2: MNHEY, SVGAGI. CDR3 amino acids: CASSFRTGGGSPLHF. CDR3 nucleotide sequence: TGTGCCAGCAGTTTCCGGACAGGGGGAGGATCACCCCTCCACTTT.

This clone was recorded once. The chain links TRBV9 to TRBJ2-7, with a tentative D call TRBD1 (5 bases). The CDR3 loop spans 15 amino acids. With 4 bases removed from V and 3 bases from J, the gap between germline ends came to 17 bases. Germline V lookup: CDR1 SGDLS, CDR2 YYNGEE. CDR3 nucleotides: TGTGCCAGCAGCCGCAACTCAATCGGACACTACGAGCAGTACTTC. It codes for CASSRNSIGHYEQYF.

This chain uses TRBV5-6 with TRBJ2-7, with 8 bases matching TRBD1. Losses at the gene ends were 4 bases for V and 3 bases for J; bases not matched to a gene: 3. CDR1 and CDR2 from the germline V gene are SGHDT and YYEEEE. This CDR3 region has 13 residues. The CDR3 here is CASSRTGSYEQYF. In DNA, the CDR3 is TGTGCCAGCAGCCGGACAGGGAGCTACGAGCAGTACTTC.

The gene calls are TRBV5-1 and TRBJ1-1; TRBD1 is a possible D gene (5 bases). The CDR3 length is 16 residues. The V gene lost 4 bases and the J gene lost 0 bases, with 16 bases spanning the gap. Germline values: CDR1 SGHRS, CDR2 YFSETQ. Here the CDR3 reads CASSPGDRGMNTEAFF. CDR3 bases: TGCGCCAGCAGCCCGGGGGACCGGGGCATGAACACTGAAGCTTTCTTT.

The CDR3 reads CASSTDSSNQPQHF. The CDR3 bases are TGTGCCAGCAGCACCGACTCATCTAATCAGCCCCAGCATTTT. V and J are TRBV7-9 and TRBJ1-5, with no clear D. The V end lost 5 bases, the J end lost 4 bases, and 12 bases lay between the germline ends. Germline V gives CDR1 SEHNR, CDR2 FQNEAQ (reference sequence). This CDR3 is 14 amino acids long.

The chain is built from TRBV15 and TRBJ1-3; D is unresolved. This CDR3 has 16 residues. Trimming pared 1 base from V and 0 bases from J, leaving 10 bases between. Germline V lookup: CDR1 LNHNV, CDR2 YYDKDF (reference sequence). The CDR3, as DNA: TGTGCCACCAGCAGAGTGCCGGGTGACTCTGGAAACACCATATATTTT. Its protein is CATSRVPGDSGNTIYF.

The gene calls are TRBV27 and TRBJ1-5; 11 bases line up with TRBD1. The length of the CDR3 is 14 residues. V lost 5 bases to trimming and J lost 7 bases; unmatched junction nucleotides: 4. Germline CDR1 is MNHEY and CDR2 is SMNVEV (reference sequence). CDR3 sequence reads: CASSAGTGGQPQHF. The CDR3 DNA sequence: TGTGCCAGCAGTGCCGGGACAGGGGGGCAGCCCCAGCATTTT.

The chain combines TRBV6-1 with TRBJ2-1; D not resolved. Germline V gene data show CDR1 as MNHNS and CDR2 as SASEGT. V lost 3 bases to trimming and J lost 0 bases, with 6 bases between them. The CDR3 sequence is 14 residues long. In DNA form, the CDR3 reads TGTGCCAGCAGTGAGCGTGCCTCCTACAATGAGCAGTTCTTC. Amino acid sequence: CASSERASYNEQFF.

The V call is TRBV6-5, the J call TRBJ1-2; D might be TRBD1 (6 bases). The germline gives CDR1 MNHEY, CDR2 SVGAGI. Trimming removed 4 bases at V and 4 bases at J, with 10 bases between. The CDR3 has 13 residues. The CDR3 loop reads CASSSDRSYGYTF. DNA for the CDR3: TGTGCCAGCAGTTCAGACAGGTCCTATGGCTACACCTTC.

The chain carries TRBV18 and TRBJ1-1; 11 bases align to TRBD1. V was clipped by 3 bases and J by 5 bases; unmatched bases: 8. Looked up from germline, CDR1 is KGHSH and CDR2 is LQKENI. CDR3 length: 16 residues. The CDR3 reads CASSPGQGAIGTEAFF. CDR3 in DNA: TGTGCCAGCTCACCCGGACAGGGGGCTATTGGTACTGAAGCTTTCTTT.

This sequence joins TRBV6-5 and TRBJ1-6; D not resolved. The CDR3 is 12 amino acids. Per the germline V gene, CDR1 is MNHEY and CDR2 is SVGAGI. Trimming removed 4 bases at V and 9 bases at J, with 7 bases between. The CDR3 spells CASSFLSSPLHF. CDR3 DNA sequence: TGTGCCAGCAGTTTCCTAAGTTCACCCCTCCACTTT.

The sample holds a few counts of this clone. The J gene is TRBJ2-5, the V gene TRBV7-9; 7 bases are shared with TRBD1. This CDR3 spans 16 amino acids. J lost 5 bases, V lost 5 bases, and 14 bases had no gene match. The germline CDR1 and CDR2 sequences are SEHNR and FQNEAQ (reference sequence). The CDR3 protein is CASSITWNRGSETQYF. The CDR3 coding sequence is TGTGCCAGCAGCATAACCTGGAACAGGGGATCGGAGACCCAGTACTTC.

This clone was counted a few times. V usage is TRBV11-2 and J usage is TRBJ1-1; D gene ambiguous. V gave up 5 bases and J gave up 1 base, with 11 bases separating them. There are 14 residues in the CDR3. In germline, CDR1 is SGHAT, CDR2 FQNNGV. CDR3: CASSPNSGNTEAFF. CDR3 sequence (DNA): TGTGCCAGCAGCCCTAATTCGGGGAACACTGAAGCTTTCTTT.

The chain employs TRBV7-9 and TRBJ1-2; possible D gene TRBD1, 6 bases. The CDR3 is 16 residues long. The V and J ends lost 0 bases and 4 bases respectively, with 15 bases between them. Looked up from germline, CDR1 is SEHNR and CDR2 is FQNEAQ (reference sequence). CDR3 DNA: TGTGCCAGCAGCTTAGCGAGGACAATAGGGGGCTATGGCTACACCTTC. Its protein product is CASSLARTIGGYGYTF.

The gene calls are TRBV15 and TRBJ2-7; 8 nucleotides align to TRBD2. Trimming took 1 base from V and 1 from J; bases not matched to a gene: 6. This CDR3 is 16 amino acids long. Germline CDR1 LNHNV, CDR2 YYDKDF (reference sequence). The CDR3 DNA is TGTGCCACCAGCAGAGCCCACGGGGGGGAGTCCTACGAGCAGTACTTC. Translating it yields CATSRAHGGESYEQYF.

This chain links TRBV6-1 with TRBJ2-7, with TRBD2 matching 14 bases. The ends lost 0 bases at V and 2 bases at J; junction bases unmatched: 9. The length of the CDR3 is 19 residues. CDR1 MNHNS and CDR2 SASEGT come from the germline V gene. CDR3 region: CASSEALSGLAGGTYEQYF. DNA for the CDR3: TGTGCCAGCAGTGAAGCGCTAAGTGGACTAGCGGGGGGTACCTACGAGCAGTACTTC.

There are many counts of this clone. This sample includes further DNA sequences coding for the same CDR3. The chain has TRBV2 and TRBJ1-5, with TRBD1 as a possible D gene (6 bases). Trimming pared 1 base from V and 0 bases from J, leaving 10 bases between. The CDR3 is made up of 16 amino acids. The germline V gene encodes CDR1 SNHLY and CDR2 FYNNEI. The CDR3 sequence is CASSEVQGFSNQPQHF. DNA of the CDR3: TGTGCCAGCAGTGAAGTCCAGGGGTTTAGCAATCAGCCCCAGCATTTT. Combining the CDR3 with reference TRBV2 and TRBJ1-5 gives the whole variable domain EPEVTQTPSHQVTQMGQEVILRCVPISNHLYFYWYRQILGQKVEFLVSFYNNEISEKSEIFDDQFSVERPDGSNFTLKIRSTKLEDSAMYFCASSEVQGFSNQPQHFGDGTRLSIL.